These 29 T cell receptor beta chains were all obtained from the same sample, sequenced in a study of radiotherapy plus CTLA-4 blockade in lung cancer. TCRdb's copy holds only in-frame clones and misses some; the assay was immunoSEQ multiplex PCR. The sample comprises nearly 110,000 clones, more than 70% of which are singletons, and over 2% rests with the top ten. Specimen: peripheral blood, collected from a patient treated with radiotherapy plus ipilimumab. These receptors came from a human donor with non-small cell lung cancer that progressed on radiotherapy plus ipilimumab. Some clones in this sample may be carry-over from other donors' samples.

The chain joins TRBV18 to TRBJ2-7, with D uncertain. There are 14 residues in the CDR3. V lost 0 bases, J lost 2 bases, and 8 bases lay in between. Germline CDR1 reads KGHSH; CDR2 reads LQKENI. The CDR3 protein is CASSPPSRTYEQYF. DNA for the CDR3: TGTGCCAGCTCACCACCGAGCAGGACCTACGAGCAGTACTTC. Based on the CDR3 plus reference TRBV18 and TRBJ2-7, the full variable domain is NAGVMQNPRHLVRRRGQEARLRCSPMKGHSHVYWYRQLPEEGLKFMVYLQKENIIDESGMPKERFSAEFPKEGPSILRIQQVVRGDSAAYFCASSPPSRTYEQYFGPGTRLTVT.

V is TRBV6-5 and J is TRBJ2-7; no firm D call. Trimming pared 2 bases from V and 5 bases from J, leaving 13 bases between. CDR1 is MNHEY, CDR2 SVGAGI, per germline. The CDR3 consists of 14 residues. This CDR3 reads CASSYGSRSDEQYF. CDR3 nucleotides: TGTGCCAGCAGTTACGGCTCGCGGTCCGACGAGCAGTACTTC.

V usage is TRBV18 and J usage is TRBJ2-5; D is possibly TRBD2 (5 bases). Trimming pared 4 bases from V and 2 bases from J, leaving 32 bases between. This CDR3 contains 21 residues. The germline gives CDR1 KGHSH, CDR2 LQKENI. The CDR3 sequence is CASSRSRVSGDVDSDQETQYF. In DNA, the CDR3 is TGTGCCAGCTCACGATCGAGGGTGTCGGGCGACGTCGACTCGGATCAAGAGACCCAGTACTTC.

The chain links TRBV5-1 to TRBJ1-5, with a possible D match to TRBD1 (5 bases). Trimming took 4 bases from V and 7 from J, leaving 18 bases between them. The CDR3 covers 15 residues. CDR1 SGHRS and CDR2 YFSETQ come from the germline V gene. In DNA, the CDR3 is TGCGCCAGCAGCATCAACGGTGGGGGGGAACAGCCCCAGCATTTT. This gives the protein CASSINGGGEQPQHF.

This sequence joins TRBV5-4 and TRBJ1-1; 7 bases map to TRBD1. The germline V gene has CDR1 SGHNT and CDR2 YYREEE (reference sequence). The CDR3 loop spans 15 amino acids. Losses at the gene ends were 2 bases for V and 1 base for J; bases not matched to a gene: 5. CDR3 bases: TGTGCCAGCAGCTTCCTTCGGACAGGGAACACTGAAGCTTTCTTT. Protein: CASSFLRTGNTEAFF.

The chain has TRBV5-1 and TRBJ2-3, with D unresolved. The CDR3 extends over 13 amino acids. Germline values: CDR1 SGHRS, CDR2 YFSETQ. With 0 bases removed from V and 4 bases from J, the gap between germline ends came to 6 bases. DNA of the CDR3: TGCGCCAGCAGCTTGGACCGGCCAGATACGCAGTATTTT. It specifies CASSLDRPDTQYF.

The CDR3 is CASSSESTGDPNTEAFF. DNA of the CDR3: TGTGCCAGCAGCTCCGAATCGACAGGAGACCCGAACACTGAAGCTTTCTTT. This chain joins TRBV7-6 and TRBJ1-1; perhaps TRBD1 as D (6 bases). CDR3 length: 17 residues. Germline-derived CDR1 and CDR2 are SGHVS and FNYEAQ. Trimming shortened V by 4 bases and J by 1 base, and 19 bases separated the two germline ends.

The gene calls are TRBV15 and TRBJ1-2; maybe TRBD1 (6 bases). The CDR3 totals 13 residues. The germline gives CDR1 LNHNV, CDR2 YYDKDF (reference sequence). V shed 5 bases and J shed 6 bases, with 13 bases lying between them. The CDR3 region is CATSSTGMDGYTF. CDR3 sequence (DNA): TGTGCCACCAGCTCTACAGGGATGGATGGCTACACCTTC.

V and J are TRBV10-3 and TRBJ2-2; D unclear. The CDR3 totals 12 residues. Germline V gene data show CDR1 as ENHRY and CDR2 as SYGVKD. V was pared by 1 base and J by 11 bases, with 8 bases between. CDR3 in DNA: TGTGCCATCAGTGAGTGGCAGAGAGAGCTGTTTTTT. Translating it yields CAISEWQRELFF.

This chain joins TRBV7-9 and TRBJ2-2, with 7 bases identical to TRBD1. J lost 7 bases, V lost 5 bases, and 7 bases had no gene match. This CDR3 has 14 amino acids. Germline V lookup: CDR1 SEHNR, CDR2 FQNEAQ (reference sequence). The DNA of the CDR3 is TGTGCCAGCAGCCCAGGGACAGTTGTCGGGGAGCTGTTTTTT. Amino acid sequence: CASSPGTVVGELFF.

V is TRBV6-1 and J is TRBJ1-4, with 7 nucleotides matching TRBD1. The length of the CDR3 is 13 residues. V was pared by 10 bases and J by 7 bases, with 9 bases of the junction left unmatched. Germline V gene data show CDR1 as MNHNS and CDR2 as SASEGT. The DNA for the CDR3 is TGTGCCACCCGAGACAGGGTATCTGAAAAACTGTTTTTT. Encoded protein: CATRDRVSEKLFF.

The chain is built from TRBV19 and TRBJ2-7, with 12 bases lining up with TRBD2. After removal of 4 bases from V and 3 bases from J, the junction contained 4 bases not matched to a gene. The CDR3 covers 15 residues. The germline gives CDR1 LNHDA, CDR2 SQIVND (reference sequence). The CDR3 region has the DNA TGTGCCAGTAGTACCCGGACTAGCGGGGTCTACGAGCAGTACTTC. This codes for CASSTRTSGVYEQYF.

The gene calls are TRBV11-2 and TRBJ1-6; 7 bases map to TRBD1. Germline values: CDR1 SGHAT, CDR2 FQNNGV. Germline trimming cut 3 bases from V and 14 bases from J; bases unmatched to any gene: 10. The CDR3 loop spans 14 amino acids. DNA for the CDR3: TGTGCCAGCAGCTTGAGTCAGGGGGGTGGGTCCCTCCACTTT. Translation gives CASSLSQGGGSLHF.

This sequence joins TRBV6-5 and TRBJ1-1, with D possibly matching TRBD1 (6 bases). In germline, CDR1 is MNHEY, CDR2 SVGAGI. Between the trimmed V and J ends, which lost 6 bases and 6 bases, there was a span of 11 bases. CDR3 length: 12 residues. The CDR3 loop reads CASSAGGPEAFF. The CDR3 region has the DNA TGTGCCAGCAGCGCGGGGGGGCCTGAAGCTTTCTTT.

This clone has a single count. Other DNA sequences in the same sample also yield this CDR3. V usage is TRBV5-4 and J usage is TRBJ1-2, with 8 bases matching TRBD1. Per germline, CDR1 SGHNT and CDR2 YYREEE (reference sequence). This CDR3 is 13 amino acids long. V lost 0 bases and J lost 8; bases outside the gene matches: 3. The chain's CDR3 is CASSLDRGYGYTF. The CDR3 nucleotides are TGTGCCAGCAGCTTGGACAGGGGGTACGGCTACACCTTC.

Points on this clone: Other DNA sequences of this sample code for an identical CDR3. The chain is built from TRBV7-3 and TRBJ2-3, with TRBD2 matching 14 bases. Looked up from germline, CDR1 is SGHTA and CDR2 is FQGTGA. With 5 bases clipped from V and 1 base from J, the junction kept 2 bases outside the gene matches. The CDR3 contains 16 residues. CDR3 sequence (DNA): TGTGCCAGCAGCCCGACTAGCGGGGGGGGCACAGATACGCAGTATTTT. This gives the protein CASSPTSGGGTDTQYF.

This clone occurred a few times. DNA for the CDR3: TGTGCCAGCAGTTTTTGGAGACAGGGATTCACAGATACGCAGTATTTT. Translation: CASSFWRQGFTDTQYF. This chain connects TRBV28 to TRBJ2-3; 7 bases fit TRBD1. With 3 bases clipped from V and 2 bases from J, the junction kept 8 bases outside the gene matches. This CDR3 region has 16 residues. Germline values: CDR1 MDHEN, CDR2 SYDVKM.

The chain is built from TRBV6-5 and TRBJ2-5, with D tentatively TRBD1 (6 bases). V was trimmed by 0 bases and J by 1 base, leaving 6 bases between them. This CDR3 comprises 14 residues. The V gene's germline CDR1 is MNHEY and CDR2 SVGAGI. The CDR3 here is CASSYSGGQETQYF. As DNA, the CDR3 is TGTGCCAGCAGTTACTCAGGGGGCCAAGAGACCCAGTACTTC.

Notes on this clone: The junction departs from the called germline gene at one end, perhaps through a read error. V is TRBV5-1 and J is TRBJ2-7, with 12 bases identical to TRBD2. The CDR3 has 15 amino acids. The germline V gene encodes CDR1 SGHRS and CDR2 YFSETQ. The chain's CDR3 is CVSSSPSGGAYEQYF. CDR3 nucleotides: TGCGTCAGCAGCTCCCCTAGCGGGGGGGCCTACGAGCAGTACTTC. Looking up the rest from reference TRBV5-1 and TRBJ2-7 gives the full variable domain: KAGVTQTPRYLIKTRGQQVTLSCSPISGHRSVSWYQQTPGQGLQFLFEYFSETQRNKGNFPGRFSGRQFSNSRSEMNVSTLELGDSALYLCVSSSPSGGAYEQYFGPGTRLTVT.

This chain links TRBV4-1 with TRBJ1-4; D unresolved. The CDR3 has 17 residues. Germline V gene lookup returns CDR1 MGHRA and CDR2 YSYEKL. The V end lost 5 bases, the J end lost 7 bases, and 23 bases lay between the germline ends. CDR3 DNA: TGCGCCAGCAGCGAAGTTAACCTCGTCGTTCTTAGTGAAAAACTGTTTTTT. Translating gives CASSEVNLVVLSEKLFF.

This chain joins TRBV5-1 and TRBJ1-4; the match to TRBD1 covers 7 bases. Germline V gene lookup returns CDR1 SGHRS and CDR2 YFSETQ. This CDR3 comprises 16 residues. V shed 4 bases and J 4 bases; nucleotides not matched to a gene: 10. The DNA for the CDR3 is TGCGCCAGCAGCACACAGGGGATTGGGGTTAATGAAAAACTGTTTTTT. Translation: CASSTQGIGVNEKLFF.

The chain uses TRBV30 and TRBJ1-3; a possible D gene is TRBD1 (5 bases). Trimming pared 0 bases from V and 4 bases from J, leaving 7 bases between. Germline CDR1 is GTSNPN and CDR2 is SVGIG (reference sequence). The CDR3 runs to 13 residues. Written as DNA, the CDR3 is TGTGCCTGGAGTGTTTCAGGGGGAAACACCATATATTTT. Translating gives CAWSVSGGNTIYF.

This clone was seen more than once but under ten times. J is TRBJ2-7 and V is TRBV23-1, with 11 bases lining up with TRBD1. TRBV23-1 is an open reading frame, and its role is uncertain. This CDR3 is built from 15 residues. The V and J ends lost 1 base and 7 bases, in that order; junction bases with no gene match: 6. CDR3 loop: CASSQLDRGLDEQYF. CDR3 nucleotides: TGCGCCAGCAGTCAATTGGACAGGGGGCTTGATGAGCAGTACTTC.

The V gene is TRBV29-1, the J gene TRBJ1-2; D unresolved. This CDR3 is built from 12 residues. Germline-derived CDR1 and CDR2 are SQVTM and ANQGSEA. With 5 bases removed from V and 3 bases from J, the gap between germline ends came to 10 bases. In DNA form, the CDR3 reads TGCAGCGTTTCGTGGCAGGACTATGGCTACACCTTC. Protein product: CSVSWQDYGYTF.

V and J are TRBV7-9 and TRBJ1-6; 7 bases line up with TRBD1. The V gene's germline CDR1 is SEHNR and CDR2 FQNEAQ (reference sequence). This CDR3 region has 15 residues. Trimming at V came to 4 bases and at J to 8 bases, leaving 8 bases not matched to a gene. The CDR3 protein is CASSYSGTEDSPLHF. The DNA for the CDR3 is TGTGCCAGCAGCTATTCCGGGACAGAGGATTCACCCCTCCACTTT.

This chain links TRBV5-6 with TRBJ2-7, with TRBD2 matching over 14 bases. Germline-derived CDR1 and CDR2 are SGHDT and YYEEEE. This CDR3 spans 15 amino acids. Unmatched junction bases numbered 4, after V lost 4 bases and J lost 4 bases. The CDR3 here is CASSPRTSGGYEQYF. The CDR3 DNA sequence: TGTGCCAGCAGCCCAAGGACTAGCGGGGGGTACGAGCAGTACTTC.

V is TRBV9 and J is TRBJ1-6; D is ambiguous. The CDR3 spans 14 residues. Per the germline V gene, CDR1 is SGDLS and CDR2 is YYNGEE. With 0 bases removed from V and 10 bases from J, the gap between germline ends came to 11 bases. The chain's CDR3 is CASSVEGKGSPLHF. The CDR3 DNA reads TGTGCCAGCAGCGTAGAAGGGAAAGGGTCACCCCTCCACTTT.

This chain connects TRBV5-1 to TRBJ1-6, with D unclear. Germline V gene sequence: CDR1 SGHRS, CDR2 YFSETQ. V was pared by 4 bases and J by 11 bases, with 13 bases between. This CDR3 is built from 13 residues. CDR3 protein: CASSTTWSAPLHF. The CDR3, as DNA: TGCGCCAGCAGCACCACCTGGTCCGCACCCCTCCACTTT.

The V gene is TRBV7-2, the J gene TRBJ2-5, with D perhaps TRBD2 (6 bases). CDR3 length equals 18 residues. Deletions cut 5 bases from V and 7 bases from J, with 29 bases between. The germline V gene encodes CDR1 SGHTA and CDR2 FQGNSA. CDR3 protein: CASSLSRPHDSRERTQYF. In nucleotides, the CDR3 is TGTGCCAGCAGCCTTAGTCGACCGCACGACAGCCGGGAGCGGACCCAGTACTTC.